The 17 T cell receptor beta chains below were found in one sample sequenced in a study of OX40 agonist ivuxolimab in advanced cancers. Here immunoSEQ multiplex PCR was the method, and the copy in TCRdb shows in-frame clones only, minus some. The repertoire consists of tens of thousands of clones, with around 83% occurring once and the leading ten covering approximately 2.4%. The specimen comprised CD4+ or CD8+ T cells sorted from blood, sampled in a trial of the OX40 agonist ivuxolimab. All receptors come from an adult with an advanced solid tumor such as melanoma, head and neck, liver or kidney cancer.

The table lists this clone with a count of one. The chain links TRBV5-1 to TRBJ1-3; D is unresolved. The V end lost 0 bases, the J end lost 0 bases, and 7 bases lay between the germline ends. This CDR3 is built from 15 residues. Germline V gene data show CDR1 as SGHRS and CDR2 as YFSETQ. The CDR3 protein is CASSLAAASGNTIYF. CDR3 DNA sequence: TGCGCCAGCAGCTTGGCGGCAGCCTCTGGAAACACCATATATTTT.

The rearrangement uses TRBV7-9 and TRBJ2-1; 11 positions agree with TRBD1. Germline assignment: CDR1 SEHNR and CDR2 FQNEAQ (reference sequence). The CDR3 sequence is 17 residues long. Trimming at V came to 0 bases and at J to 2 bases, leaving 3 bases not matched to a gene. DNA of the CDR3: TGTGCCAGCAGCTTAGCCGGGACAGGGGGAACCTACAATGAGCAGTTCTTC. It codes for CASSLAGTGGTYNEQFF.

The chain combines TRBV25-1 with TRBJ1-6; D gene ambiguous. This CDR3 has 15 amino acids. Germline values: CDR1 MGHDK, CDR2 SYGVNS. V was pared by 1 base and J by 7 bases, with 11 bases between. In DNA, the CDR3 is TGTGCCAGCAGTGAATCCTCCGGATGGAATTCACCCCTCCACTTT. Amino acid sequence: CASSESSGWNSPLHF.

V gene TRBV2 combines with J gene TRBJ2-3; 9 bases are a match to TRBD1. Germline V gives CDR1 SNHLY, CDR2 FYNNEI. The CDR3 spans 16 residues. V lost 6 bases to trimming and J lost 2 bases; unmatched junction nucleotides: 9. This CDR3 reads CASSQSQGALTDTQYF. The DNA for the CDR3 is TGTGCCAGCAGCCAGTCACAGGGGGCTCTCACAGATACGCAGTATTTT.

DNA of the CDR3: TGTGCCAGCAGCTTACAGGGGGCGGGCTACGAGCAGTACTTC. This gives the protein CASSLQGAGYEQYF. The gene calls are TRBV9 and TRBJ2-7; 9 bases match TRBD1. The length of the CDR3 is 14 residues. After removal of 4 bases from V and 3 bases from J, the junction contained 5 bases not matched to a gene. Germline assignment: CDR1 SGDLS and CDR2 YYNGEE.

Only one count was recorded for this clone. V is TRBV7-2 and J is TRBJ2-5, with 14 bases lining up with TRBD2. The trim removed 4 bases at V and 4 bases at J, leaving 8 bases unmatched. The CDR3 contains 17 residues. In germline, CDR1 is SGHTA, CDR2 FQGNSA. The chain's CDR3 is CASSSGRLAGGGETQYF. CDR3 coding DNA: TGTGCCAGCAGCTCCGGTAGACTAGCGGGGGGGGGAGAGACCCAGTACTTC.

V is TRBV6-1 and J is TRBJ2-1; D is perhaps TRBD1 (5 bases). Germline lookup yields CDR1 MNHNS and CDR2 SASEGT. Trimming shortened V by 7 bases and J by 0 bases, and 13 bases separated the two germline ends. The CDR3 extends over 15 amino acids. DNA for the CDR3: TGTGCCAGCAAGGTGGGGCCCAGCTCCTACAATGAGCAGTTCTTC. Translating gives CASKVGPSSYNEQFF.

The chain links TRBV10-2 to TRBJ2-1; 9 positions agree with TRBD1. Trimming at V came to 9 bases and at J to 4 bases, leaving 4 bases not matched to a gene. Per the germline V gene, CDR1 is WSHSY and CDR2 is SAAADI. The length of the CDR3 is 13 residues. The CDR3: CASDRGFYNEQFF. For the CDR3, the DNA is TGCGCCAGTGACAGGGGGTTTTACAATGAGCAGTTCTTC.

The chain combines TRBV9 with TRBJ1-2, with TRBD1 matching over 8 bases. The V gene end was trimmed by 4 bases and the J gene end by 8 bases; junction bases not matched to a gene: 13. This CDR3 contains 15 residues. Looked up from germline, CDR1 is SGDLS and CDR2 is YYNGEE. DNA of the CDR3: TGTGCCAGCAGCCCATGGGGGACAGGAGCTAGGGGCTACACCTTC. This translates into CASSPWGTGARGYTF. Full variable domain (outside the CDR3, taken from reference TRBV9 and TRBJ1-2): DSGVTQTPKHLITATGQRVTLRCSPRSGDLSVYWYQQSLDQGLQFLIQYYNGEERAKGNILERFSAQQFPDLHSELNLSSLELGDSALYFCASSPWGTGARGYTFGSGTRLTVV.

The CDR3 region is CAIRQGLNTEAFF. The CDR3 nucleotides read TGTGCCATCAGACAGGGGTTGAACACTGAAGCTTTCTTT. The chain uses TRBV10-3 and TRBJ1-1, with 7 bases that match TRBD1. CDR3 length: 13 amino acids. Per the germline V gene, CDR1 is ENHRY and CDR2 is SYGVKD. With V trimmed by 6 bases and J by 0 bases, 1 base remained unmatched.

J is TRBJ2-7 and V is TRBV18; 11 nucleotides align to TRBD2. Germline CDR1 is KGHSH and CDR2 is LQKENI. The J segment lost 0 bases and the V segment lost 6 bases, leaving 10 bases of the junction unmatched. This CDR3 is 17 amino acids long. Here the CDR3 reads CASSLSTSGGLSYEQYF. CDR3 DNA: TGTGCCAGCTCCCTAAGTACTAGCGGGGGTCTCTCCTACGAGCAGTACTTC.

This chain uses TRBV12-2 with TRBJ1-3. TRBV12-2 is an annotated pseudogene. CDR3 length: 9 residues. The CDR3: CASPNTIYF. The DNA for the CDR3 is TGTGCAAGTCCAAACACCATATATTTT.

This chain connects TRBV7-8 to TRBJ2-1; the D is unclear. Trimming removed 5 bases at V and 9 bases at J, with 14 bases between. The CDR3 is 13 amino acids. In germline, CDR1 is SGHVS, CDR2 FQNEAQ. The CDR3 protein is CASSPDQNAEQFF. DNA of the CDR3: TGTGCCAGCAGCCCGGACCAAAACGCTGAGCAGTTCTTC.

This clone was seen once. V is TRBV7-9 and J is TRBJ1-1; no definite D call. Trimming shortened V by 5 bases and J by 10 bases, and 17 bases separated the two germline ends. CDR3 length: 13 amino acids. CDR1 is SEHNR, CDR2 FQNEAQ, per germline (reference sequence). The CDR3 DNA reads TGTGCCAGCAGCCCGCCGGGTCTTTTGGTAGCTTTCTTT. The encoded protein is CASSPPGLLVAFF.

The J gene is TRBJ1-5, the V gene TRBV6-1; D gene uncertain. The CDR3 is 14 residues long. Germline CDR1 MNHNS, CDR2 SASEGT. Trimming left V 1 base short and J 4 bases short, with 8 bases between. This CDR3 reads CASSEVQGNQPQHF. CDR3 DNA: TGTGCCAGCAGTGAAGTTCAAGGAAATCAGCCCCAGCATTTT.

CDR3 loop: CASASTRGNTEAFF. The DNA for the CDR3 is TGTGCCAGCGCTAGTACCAGAGGGAACACTGAAGCTTTCTTT. The V call is TRBV7-2, the J call TRBJ1-1; D ambiguous. The germline V gene has CDR1 SGHTA and CDR2 FQGNSA. This CDR3 is built from 14 residues. Trimming left V 8 bases short and J 1 base short, with 14 bases between.

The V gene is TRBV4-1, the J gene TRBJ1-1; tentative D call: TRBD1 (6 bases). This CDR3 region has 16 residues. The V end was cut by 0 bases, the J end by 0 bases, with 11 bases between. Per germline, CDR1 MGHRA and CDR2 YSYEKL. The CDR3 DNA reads TGCGCCAGCAGCCAAGATCCGGGGGGCATGAACACTGAAGCTTTCTTT. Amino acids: CASSQDPGGMNTEAFF.